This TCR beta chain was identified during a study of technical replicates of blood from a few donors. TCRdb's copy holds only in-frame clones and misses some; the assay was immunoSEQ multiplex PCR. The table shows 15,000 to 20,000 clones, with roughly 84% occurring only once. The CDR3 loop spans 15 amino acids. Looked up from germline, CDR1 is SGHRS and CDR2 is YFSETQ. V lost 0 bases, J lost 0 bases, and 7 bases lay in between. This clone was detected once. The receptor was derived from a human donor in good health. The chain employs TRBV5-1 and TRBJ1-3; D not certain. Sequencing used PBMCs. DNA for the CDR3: TGCGCCAGCAGCTTGGACGAGTACTCTGGAAACACCATATATTTT. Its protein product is CASSLDEYSGNTIYF.